Listed below are T cell receptor beta chains from one sample, sequenced in a study of blood T cell repertoires in COVID-19. The method was immunoSEQ multiplex PCR; TCRdb's version includes in-frame clones alone and lacks a portion of them. The sample includes some 270,000 clones, roughly 84% of them seen just once. The sequenced material came from PBMCs or T cells enriched from blood (not recorded which). These receptors were collected from a woman in her forties or fifties who had been exposed to COVID-19. Each CDR3 is given with its conserved first and last residue. The order of the fields is CDR3 protein, V gene.

CASSQSGSGGYTF TRBV3-1/TRBV3-2
CASSQDRQGWQPQHF TRBV4-1
CATSDPPLAGGRETQYF TRBV24-1
CASSRGGGLNYGYTF TRBV6-5
CASSHGTGSQGQPQHF TRBV3-1/TRBV3-2
CASSINGQGKGYTF TRBV19
CASSDRGDTDTQYF TRBV13
CASSPGRTSPNYGYTF TRBV5-6
CASSRQGNIQYF TRBV19
CASSPGQTNTGELFF TRBV18
CASSLEQGAYEQYF TRBV7-9
CASSPDSGGPTDTQYF TRBV13
CSVGRVRGTEAFF TRBV29-1
CASSWGSLGVSYEQYF TRBV5-1
CASSRDSEAFF TRBV7-2
CASSTKSGTGGSGYTF TRBV19
CASSASGGASDTQYF TRBV9
CSVEETSRDRGYGYTF TRBV29-1
CAWSAQGVYGYTF TRBV30
CATSRDLGRENTEAFF TRBV15
CASSLAGENYGYTF TRBV5-1
CASSLSGTGEYTQYF TRBV5-1
CASSDGGAEETQYF TRBV6-4
CATQRDRNEQFF TRBV24-1
CSVAGSGVAEAFF TRBV29-1
CSAGQYNEKLFF TRBV29-1
CASSHQGSQETQYF TRBV5-1
CASSELLDTDTQYF TRBV10-2
CASSPLGAGGTDTQYF TRBV9
CASSQHTPGLSTDTQYF TRBV3-1/TRBV3-2
CASGRGENYGYTF TRBV6-2/TRBV6-3
CASSARDRYYGYTF TRBV5-1
CASSLTGLDEQYF TRBV11-3
CASSSTGTATEAFF TRBV6-5
CASSLMEGADTQYF TRBV5-4
CASTREKNPYEQYF TRBV7-2
CASSLVAQGYGYTF TRBV5-6